The 16 T cell receptor beta chains given below trace back to one sample, sequenced in a study of OX40 agonist ivuxolimab in advanced cancers. Produced via immunoSEQ multiplex PCR; TCRdb's table is partial and in-frame only. The data contain approximately 80,000 clones, 90% of them singletons. This material consisted of CD4+ or CD8+ T cells sorted from blood, taken in a trial of the OX40 agonist ivuxolimab. The receptors shown here come from an adult with an advanced solid tumor such as melanoma, head and neck, liver or kidney cancer.

The chain employs TRBV29-1 and TRBJ1-3; D is uncertain. Germline lookup yields CDR1 SQVTM and CDR2 ANQGSEA. V shed 5 bases and J shed 0 bases, with 11 bases lying between them. The CDR3 length is 14 residues. CDR3: CSVSQTSSGNTIYF. The CDR3 region has the DNA TGCAGCGTTTCTCAGACAAGCTCTGGAAACACCATATATTTT.

The genes are TRBV9 and TRBJ1-3; possibly TRBD1 for D (5 bases). Trimming left V 3 bases short and J 0 bases short, with 13 bases between. This CDR3 region has 16 residues. CDR1 is SGDLS, CDR2 YYNGEE, per germline. The CDR3 protein is CASSAYQGSSGNTIYF. The CDR3 coding sequence is TGTGCCAGCAGCGCATATCAGGGAAGCTCTGGAAACACCATATATTTT.

The genes are TRBV7-9 and TRBJ1-1; no reliable D call. The CDR3 has 15 residues. V was pared by 5 bases and J by 2 bases, with 15 bases between. Germline assignment: CDR1 SEHNR and CDR2 FQNEAQ (reference sequence). CDR3 residues: CASSLKTLANTEAFF. CDR3 DNA: TGTGCCAGCAGCCTAAAGACCCTAGCCAACACTGAAGCTTTCTTT.

This chain uses TRBV5-1 with TRBJ2-5; TRBD2 is a possible D gene (6 bases). V lost 1 base, J lost 3 bases, and 13 bases lay in between. The germline V gene encodes CDR1 SGHRS and CDR2 YFSETQ. CDR3 size: 15 residues. CDR3 DNA: TGCGCCAGCAGCTTGTGGGGGACTGACGAAGAGACCCAGTACTTC. Translating gives CASSLWGTDEETQYF.

J is TRBJ2-3 and V is TRBV7-2, with D perhaps assigned TRBD1 or TRBD2 (5 bases each). CDR1 is SGHTA and CDR2 is FQGNSA in the germline V gene. Trimming removed 3 bases from V and 3 bases from J, with 10 bases in between. This CDR3 contains 14 residues. CDR3 DNA: TGTGCCAGCAGCTTGGGGGTAAGGACAGATACGCAGTATTTT. It specifies CASSLGVRTDTQYF.

This chain uses TRBV28 with TRBJ1-1, with 10 bases aligning to TRBD1. CDR3 length: 13 residues. V dropped 8 bases and J dropped 5; count of bases not matched to a gene: 5. Germline lookup yields CDR1 MDHEN and CDR2 SYDVKM. The CDR3 loop is CASLGQGWTEAFF. CDR3 coding DNA: TGTGCCAGCCTGGGACAGGGGTGGACTGAAGCTTTCTTT.

On this clone: One end of the junction fails to match germline, which may point to a read error. The chain links TRBV7-7 to TRBJ2-5; TRBD1 matches 7 bases. This CDR3 spans 13 amino acids. Looked up from germline, CDR1 is SSHAT and CDR2 is FNYEAQ (reference sequence). The CDR3 reads CASSFDREETQYF. CDR3 nucleotide sequence: TGTGCTAGCAGCTTCGACAGGGAAGAGACCCAGTACTTC.

This chain joins TRBV5-8 and TRBJ2-2; 12 nucleotides align to TRBD1. The V gene's germline CDR1 is SGHTS and CDR2 YDEGEE. Losses at the gene ends were 4 bases for V and 7 bases for J; bases not matched to a gene: 5. The CDR3 contains 15 residues. CDR3 sequence (DNA): TGTGCCAGCAGCCGGGACAGGGGGCTTTACGGGGAGCTGTTTTTT. Amino acids: CASSRDRGLYGELFF.

The chain couples TRBV7-8 to TRBJ1-4, with D maybe TRBD1 (5 bases). Deletions cut 3 bases from V and 8 bases from J, with 13 bases between. Per germline, CDR1 SGHVS and CDR2 FQNEAQ. The CDR3 length is 14 residues. CDR3 loop: CASSLGREGEKLFF. CDR3 nucleotides: TGTGCCAGCAGCTTGGGACGGGAGGGGGAAAAACTGTTTTTT.

This CDR3 is CASSPRDRGGTEAFF. The CDR3 bases are TGTGCCAGCAGCCCCCGGGACAGGGGGGGCACTGAAGCTTTCTTT. This chain joins TRBV11-2 and TRBJ1-1, with 11 bases matching TRBD1. Per germline, CDR1 SGHAT and CDR2 FQNNGV. This CDR3 has 15 amino acids. Trimming took 5 bases from V and 4 from J; bases not matched to a gene: 6.

The chain's CDR3 is CASSGPGQGDQPQHF. The CDR3 nucleotides read TGTGCCAGCAGTGGGCCGGGACAGGGTGATCAGCCCCAGCATTTT. The chain employs TRBV6-1 and TRBJ1-5; 9 nucleotides agree with TRBD1. This CDR3 has 15 amino acids. Per the germline V gene, CDR1 is MNHNS and CDR2 is SASEGT. J gave up 5 bases and V 4 bases, and 6 bases lay outside the gene matches.

The genes are TRBV30 and TRBJ2-7; tentatively, D is TRBD1 (6 bases). CDR1 is GTSNPN and CDR2 is SVGIG in the germline V gene (reference sequence). The CDR3 runs 15 residues. V lost 2 bases, J lost 3 bases, and 17 bases lay in between. CDR3 in amino acids: CAWSHSGWGRYEQYF. CDR3 bases: TGTGCCTGGAGTCATTCAGGGTGGGGGCGCTACGAGCAGTACTTC.

The chain uses TRBV18 and TRBJ1-1; D gene uncertain. Per the germline V gene, CDR1 is KGHSH and CDR2 is LQKENI. V shed 3 bases and J shed 2 bases, with 7 bases lying between them. The CDR3 covers 13 residues. The CDR3 protein is CASSPSANTEAFF. In DNA, the CDR3 is TGTGCCAGCTCACCTTCCGCTAACACTGAAGCTTTCTTT.

CDR3 DNA: TGTGCCAGCAGCCCAACACACTTTCGGCTTAACACAGATACGCAGTATTTT. Translated, it gives CASSPTHFRLNTDTQYF. The rearrangement uses TRBV7-3 and TRBJ2-3; D gene uncertain. Germline CDR1 reads SGHTA; CDR2 reads FQGTGA. CDR3 length: 17 residues. Trimming left V 5 bases short and J 2 bases short, with 20 bases between.

The rearrangement uses TRBV6-4 and TRBJ2-3; possibly TRBD2 for D (5 bases). V was shortened by 2 bases and J by 5 bases, with 14 bases between the two germline ends. Germline values: CDR1 MRHNA, CDR2 SNTAGT. The CDR3 covers 15 residues. As DNA, the CDR3 is TGTGCCAGCAGTGACCCTCAGCTGGCGGGAGATACGCAGTATTTT. Encoded protein: CASSDPQLAGDTQYF.

The J gene is TRBJ1-2, the V gene TRBV9; no firm D call. The CDR3 consists of 15 residues. CDR1 is SGDLS, CDR2 YYNGEE, per germline. The V end lost 0 bases, the J end lost 8 bases, and 17 bases lay between the germline ends. The DNA for the CDR3 is TGTGCCAGCAGCGTAGAGTCTCGGATCGCTTCGGGCTACACCTTC. Its protein product is CASSVESRIASGYTF.